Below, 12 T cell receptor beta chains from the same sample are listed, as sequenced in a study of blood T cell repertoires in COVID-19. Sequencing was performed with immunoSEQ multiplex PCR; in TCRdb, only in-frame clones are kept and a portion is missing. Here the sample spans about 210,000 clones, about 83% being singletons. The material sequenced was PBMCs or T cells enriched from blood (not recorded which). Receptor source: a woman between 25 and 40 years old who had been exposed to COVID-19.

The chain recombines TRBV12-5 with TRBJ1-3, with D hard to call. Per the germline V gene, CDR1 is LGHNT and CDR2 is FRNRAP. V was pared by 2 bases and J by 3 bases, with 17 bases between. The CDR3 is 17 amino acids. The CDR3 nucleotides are TGTGCTAGTGGTTTGTCCCTGGGAGTATATCTTGGAAACACCATATATTTT. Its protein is CASGLSLGVYLGNTIYF.

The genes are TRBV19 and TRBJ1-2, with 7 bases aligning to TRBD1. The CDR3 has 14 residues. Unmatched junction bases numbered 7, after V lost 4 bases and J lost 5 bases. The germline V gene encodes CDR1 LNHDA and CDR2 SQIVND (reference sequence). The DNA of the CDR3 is TGTGCCAGTAGTACTACAGGGGCCTCTTATGGCTACACCTTC. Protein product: CASSTTGASYGYTF.

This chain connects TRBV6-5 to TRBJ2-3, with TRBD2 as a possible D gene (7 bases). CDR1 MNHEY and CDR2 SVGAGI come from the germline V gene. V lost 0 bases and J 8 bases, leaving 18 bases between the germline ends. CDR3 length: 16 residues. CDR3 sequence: CASSYSGRGPTTTQYF. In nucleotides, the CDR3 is TGTGCCAGCAGTTACTCGGGGCGGGGGCCCACAACTACGCAGTATTTT.

As DNA, the CDR3 is TGCGCCAGCAGTCTAAAGGGACAGGGTGCTGAAGCTTTCTTT. Translating it yields CASSLKGQGAEAFF. The V gene is TRBV23-1, the J gene TRBJ1-1; 9 positions agree with TRBD1. TRBV23-1 is an ORF; its function is uncertain. With V trimmed by 4 bases and J by 6 bases, 6 bases remained unmatched. This CDR3 has 14 residues.

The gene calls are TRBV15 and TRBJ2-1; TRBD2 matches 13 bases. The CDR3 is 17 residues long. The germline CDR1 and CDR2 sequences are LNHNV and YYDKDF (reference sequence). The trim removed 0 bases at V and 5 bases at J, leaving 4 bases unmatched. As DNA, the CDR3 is TGTGCCACCAGCAGAGACCCACTAGCGGGGGGGGACAATGAGCAGTTCTTC. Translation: CATSRDPLAGGDNEQFF.

The DNA for the CDR3 is TGTGCCAGCAGCGTAGGGCAGTCGGGCGGGGAGCTGTTTTTT. This sequence encodes CASSVGQSGGELFF. The chain has TRBV9 and TRBJ2-2; D is unclear. Between the trimmed V and J ends, which lost 0 bases and 7 bases, there was a span of 10 bases. Germline V CDR1 and CDR2: SGDLS, YYNGEE. The CDR3 extends over 14 amino acids.

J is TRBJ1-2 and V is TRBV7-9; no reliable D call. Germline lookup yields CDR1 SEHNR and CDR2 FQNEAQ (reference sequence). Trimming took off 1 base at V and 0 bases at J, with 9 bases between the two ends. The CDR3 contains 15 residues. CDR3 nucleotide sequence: TGTGCCAGCAGCTTAGAACCCAGTCCTAACTATGGCTACACCTTC. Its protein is CASSLEPSPNYGYTF.

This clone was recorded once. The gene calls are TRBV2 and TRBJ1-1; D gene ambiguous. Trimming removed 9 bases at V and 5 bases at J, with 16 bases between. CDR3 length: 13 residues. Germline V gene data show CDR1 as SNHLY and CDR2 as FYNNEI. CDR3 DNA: TGTGCCAGTGGAGGAAACCTAGGGACTGAAGCTTTCTTT. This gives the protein CASGGNLGTEAFF.

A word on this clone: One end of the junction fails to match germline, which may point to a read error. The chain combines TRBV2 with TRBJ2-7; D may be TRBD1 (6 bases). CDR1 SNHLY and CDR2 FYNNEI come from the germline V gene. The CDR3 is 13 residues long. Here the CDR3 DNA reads TGTGCCAGCAAGACCGGGACACAGATTCGAGAGAACTTC. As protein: CASKTGTQIRENF.

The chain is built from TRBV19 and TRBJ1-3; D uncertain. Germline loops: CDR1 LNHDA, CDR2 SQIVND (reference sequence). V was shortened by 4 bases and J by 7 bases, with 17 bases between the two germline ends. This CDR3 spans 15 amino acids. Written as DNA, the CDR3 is TGTGCCAGTAGTACTCGCGACGACTTTCGGAACACCATATATTTT. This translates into CASSTRDDFRNTIYF. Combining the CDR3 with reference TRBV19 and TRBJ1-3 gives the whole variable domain DGGITQSPKYLFRKEGQNVTLSCEQNLNHDAMYWYRQDPGQGLRLIYYSQIVNDFQKGDIAEGYSVSREKKESFPLTVTSAQKNPTAFYLCASSTRDDFRNTIYFGEGSWLTVV.

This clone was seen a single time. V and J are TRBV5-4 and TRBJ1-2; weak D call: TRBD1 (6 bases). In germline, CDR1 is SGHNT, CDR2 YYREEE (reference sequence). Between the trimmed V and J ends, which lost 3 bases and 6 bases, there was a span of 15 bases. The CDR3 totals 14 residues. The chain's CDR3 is CASSYPNRADGYTF. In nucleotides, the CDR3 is TGTGCCAGCAGCTACCCTAACAGGGCTGATGGCTACACCTTC. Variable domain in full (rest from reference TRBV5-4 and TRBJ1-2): ETGVTQSPTHLIKTRGQQVTLRCSSQSGHNTVSWYQQALGQGPQFIFQYYREEENGRGNFPPRFSGLQFPNYSSELNVNALELDDSALYLCASSYPNRADGYTFGSGTRLTVV.

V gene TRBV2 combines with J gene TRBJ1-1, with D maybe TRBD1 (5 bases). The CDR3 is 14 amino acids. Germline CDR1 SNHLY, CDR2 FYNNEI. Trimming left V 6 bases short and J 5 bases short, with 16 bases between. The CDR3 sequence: CASRTPRGGTEAFF. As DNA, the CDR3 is TGTGCCAGCAGGACCCCGAGGGGAGGTACTGAAGCTTTCTTT.